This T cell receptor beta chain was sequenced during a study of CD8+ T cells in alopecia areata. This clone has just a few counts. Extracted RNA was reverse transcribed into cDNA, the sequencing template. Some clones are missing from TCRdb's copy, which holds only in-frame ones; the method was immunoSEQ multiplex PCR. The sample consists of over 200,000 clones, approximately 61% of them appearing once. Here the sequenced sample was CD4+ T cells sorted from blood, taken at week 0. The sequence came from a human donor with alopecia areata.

The CDR3 DNA follows: TGTGCCAGCAGCGTAGATCAGGGGTATGGCTACACCTTC. It is translated as CASSVDQGYGYTF. The V call is TRBV9, the J call TRBJ1-2; a weak D match, TRBD1 (6 bases). The CDR3 sequence is 13 residues long. CDR1 is SGDLS, CDR2 YYNGEE, per germline. The V end lost 0 bases, the J end lost 5 bases, and 8 bases lay between the germline ends.